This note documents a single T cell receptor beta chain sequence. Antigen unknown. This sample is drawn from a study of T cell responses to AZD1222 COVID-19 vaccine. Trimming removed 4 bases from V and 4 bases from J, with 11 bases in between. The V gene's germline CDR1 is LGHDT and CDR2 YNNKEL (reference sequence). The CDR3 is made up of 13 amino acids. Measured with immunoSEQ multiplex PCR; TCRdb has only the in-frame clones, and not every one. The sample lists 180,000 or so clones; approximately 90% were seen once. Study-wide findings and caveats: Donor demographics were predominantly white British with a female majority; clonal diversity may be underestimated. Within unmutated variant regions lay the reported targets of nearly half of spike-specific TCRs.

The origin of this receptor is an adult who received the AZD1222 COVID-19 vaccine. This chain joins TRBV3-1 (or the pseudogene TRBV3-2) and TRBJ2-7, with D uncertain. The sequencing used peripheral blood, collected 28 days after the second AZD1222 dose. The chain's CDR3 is CASSPLPLYEQYF. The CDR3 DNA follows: TGTGCCAGCAGCCCCCTCCCGCTATACGAGCAGTACTTC.